Listed below are T cell receptor beta chains from one sample, sequenced in a study of blood T cell repertoires in COVID-19. Generated by immunoSEQ multiplex PCR, the TCRdb table keeps only in-frame clones and is missing some. The sample shows more than 90,000 clones, around 90% of them seen only once. The specimen was peripheral blood. These receptor sequences come from a man in his fifties with acute or convalescent COVID-19. Each CDR3 is given with its conserved first and last residue. Fields, in order: D gene, V gene, J gene, clone size, CDR3 DNA, CDR3 protein. The D gene is left open where the match is weak. Clone size is not always given. Where it is, it says once, few, many or a class for expanded clones.

>-|TRBV18|TRBJ1-2|-
TGTGCCAGCTCACCAGAGGGAAATAACTATGGCTACACCTTC
CASSPEGNNYGYTF
>TRBD2|TRBV3-1/TRBV3-2|TRBJ2-3|once
TGTGCCAGCAGCCACACTAGCGGGGGGAGGACAGATACGCAGTATTTT
CASSHTSGGRTDTQYF
>TRBD1|TRBV29-1|TRBJ1-2|-
TGCAGCGTTGAAGAACAGGGGACGGGCGGCTACACCTTC
CSVEEQGTGGYTF
>TRBD1|TRBV7-9|TRBJ1-1|few
TGTGCCAGCAGCTCCACCCCGGGACAGGGACCCGAAGCTTTCTTT
CASSSTPGQGPEAFF
>-|TRBV3-1/TRBV3-2|TRBJ1-2|-
TGTGCCAGCAGCCGCCGAGGAGGGAACTATGGCTACACCTTC
CASSRRGGNYGYTF
>-|TRBV7-8|TRBJ1-6|-
TGTGCCAGCAGCTTAAGGGGAGGGGCTGGGTCACCCCTCCACTTT
CASSLRGGAGSPLHF
>TRBD1|TRBV5-6|TRBJ1-2|-
TGTGCCAGCAGCTTAAGTGGGACAGGGTATGGCTACACCTTC
CASSLSGTGYGYTF
>-|TRBV9|TRBJ1-3|-
TGTGCCAGCAGCGCCCGAACAGGCCTCTCTGGAAACACCATATATTTT
CASSARTGLSGNTIYF
>-|TRBV6-5|TRBJ2-7|-
TGTGCCAGCGGCGGGACAGTGAGCTCCTACGAGCAGTACTTC
CASGGTVSSYEQYF
>-|TRBV5-1|TRBJ2-7|-
TGCGCCAGCAGCTTTAATGGGGCGTGGATCGAGCAGTACTTC
CASSFNGAWIEQYF
>-|TRBV2|TRBJ2-7|-
TGTGCCAGCAGGGAGGGTGGGTACGAGCAGTACTTC
CASREGGYEQYF
>-|TRBV7-8|TRBJ1-1|-
TGTGCCAGCAGCTTATCACAGGGTGGCTCGGAAGCTTTCTTT
CASSLSQGGSEAFF
>TRBD2|TRBV5-1|TRBJ2-7|-
TGCGCCAGCAGTTTTAGCGGGACCCCCTACGAGCAGTACTTC
CASSFSGTPYEQYF
>-|TRBV12-3/TRBV12-4|TRBJ1-1|-
TGTGCCAGCACCCTAGTACTGAACACTGAAGCTTTCTTT
CASTLVLNTEAFF
>TRBD1|TRBV2|TRBJ1-4|-
TGTGCCAGCAGTAACACAGGGGAAGGCACTGAAAAACTGTTTTTT
CASSNTGEGTEKLFF
>-|TRBV29-1|TRBJ1-1|-
TGCAGCGGAAGGAGGGTATTGGACACTGAAGCTTTCTTT
CSGRRVLDTEAFF
>TRBD1|TRBV6-1|TRBJ2-7|-
TGTGCCAGCAGTGACGCCGGGACAGGGGCATACGAGCAGTACTTC
CASSDAGTGAYEQYF
>TRBD1|TRBV27|TRBJ1-5|-
TGTGCCAGCAGTCAGACAGGGATGGATCAGCCCCAGCATTTT
CASSQTGMDQPQHF
>TRBD1|TRBV10-2|TRBJ1-2|-
TGCGCCAGCAGTGAGTCGAGGGGGCCGGCTAACTATGGCTACACCTTC
CASSESRGPANYGYTF
>-|TRBV7-8|TRBJ2-2|-
TGTGCCAGCAGCTTGGCGACAACTTTGGGGGAGCTGTTTTTT
CASSLATTLGELFF
>-|TRBV27|TRBJ1-2|-
TGTGCCAGCAGTTTGAATGTCGGGAAGAAAACTAACTATGGCTACACCTTC
CASSLNVGKKTNYGYTF
>TRBD1|TRBV19|TRBJ2-7|-
TGTGCCAGTAGTATGGGACAGGGTAGGTCCGAGCAGTACTTC
CASSMGQGRSEQYF
>TRBD1|TRBV3-1/TRBV3-2|TRBJ1-1|-
TGTGCCAGCAGCCGCGGACAGGGAGAAGCTTTCTTT
CASSRGQGEAFF
>TRBD1|TRBV10-2|TRBJ2-7|-
TGCGCCAGCATGGACAGGGCTAGCGAGCAGTACTTC
CASMDRASEQYF
>-|TRBV12-3/TRBV12-4|TRBJ1-2|-
TGTGCCAGCAGTTTATGGGCAGGGGACGGCTACACCTTC
CASSLWAGDGYTF
>TRBD2|TRBV19|TRBJ2-1|-
TGTGCCAGTAGTGCTGCCGGGGGTAGCGGGAGCTACAATGAGCAGTTCTTC
CASSAAGGSGSYNEQFF
>TRBD1|TRBV7-9|TRBJ1-2|-
TGTGCCAGCAGCTTAGAATTCGGGACAGCAGGGTATGGCTACACCTTC
CASSLEFGTAGYGYTF
>TRBD1|TRBV5-1|TRBJ2-7|-
TGCGCCAGCAGCTTGGGACAGGGCGAGCAGTACTTC
CASSLGQGEQYF